This TCR beta chain was sequenced for a study of blood T cell repertoires in COVID-19. On the study more broadly: T cells, B-cell-depleted T cells, or PBMCs provided the cDNA or gDNA that served as material.

V was clipped by 5 bases and J by 5 bases; unmatched bases: 7. Germline-derived CDR1 and CDR2 are SGHAT and FQNNGV. The CDR3 length is 14 residues. The assay was immunoSEQ multiplex PCR, and TCRdb's table has in-frame clones only and misses some. Of approximately 530,000 clones in the sample, around nine tenths were seen once. Seattle patient enrollment occurred during active infection, with longitudinal follow-up thereafter. The receptor comes from a woman aged 45-65 years with COVID-19, enrolled during active disease. The sequencing sample was made of peripheral blood. The rearrangement joins TRBV11-2 to TRBJ2-7, with 9 bases that match TRBD1. CDR3 sequence reads: CASSEGQGLDEQYF. For the CDR3, the DNA is TGTGCCAGCAGCGAAGGACAGGGGTTAGACGAGCAGTACTTC.